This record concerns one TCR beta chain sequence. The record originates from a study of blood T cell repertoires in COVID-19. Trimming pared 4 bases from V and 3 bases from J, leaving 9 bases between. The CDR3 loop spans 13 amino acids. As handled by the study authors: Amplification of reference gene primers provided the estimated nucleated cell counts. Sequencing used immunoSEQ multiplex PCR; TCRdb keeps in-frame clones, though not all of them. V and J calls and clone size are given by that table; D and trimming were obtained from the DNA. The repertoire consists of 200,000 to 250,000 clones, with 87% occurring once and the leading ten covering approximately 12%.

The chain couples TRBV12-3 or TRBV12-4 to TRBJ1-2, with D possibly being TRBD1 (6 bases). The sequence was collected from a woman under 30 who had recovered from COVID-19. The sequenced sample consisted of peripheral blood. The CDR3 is CASSSQGHYGYTF. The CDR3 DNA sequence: TGTGCCAGCAGTTCACAGGGTCACTATGGCTACACCTTC.